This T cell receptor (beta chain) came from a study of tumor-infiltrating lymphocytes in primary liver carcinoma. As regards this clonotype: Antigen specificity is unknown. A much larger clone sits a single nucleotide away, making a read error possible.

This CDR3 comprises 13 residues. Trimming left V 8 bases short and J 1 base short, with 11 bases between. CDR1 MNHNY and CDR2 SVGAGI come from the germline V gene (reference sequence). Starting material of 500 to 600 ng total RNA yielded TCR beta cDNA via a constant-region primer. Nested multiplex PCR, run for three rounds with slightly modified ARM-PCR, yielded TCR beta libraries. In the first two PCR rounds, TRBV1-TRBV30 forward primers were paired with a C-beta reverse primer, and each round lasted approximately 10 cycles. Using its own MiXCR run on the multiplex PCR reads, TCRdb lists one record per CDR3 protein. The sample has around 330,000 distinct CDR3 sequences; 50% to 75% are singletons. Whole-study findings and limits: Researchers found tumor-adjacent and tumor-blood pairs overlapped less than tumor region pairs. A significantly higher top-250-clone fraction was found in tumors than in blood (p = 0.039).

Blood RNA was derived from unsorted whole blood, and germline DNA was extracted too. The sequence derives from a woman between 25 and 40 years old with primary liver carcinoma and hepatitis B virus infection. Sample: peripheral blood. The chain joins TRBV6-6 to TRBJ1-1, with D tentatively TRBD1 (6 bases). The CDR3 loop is CASGEGQNTEAFF. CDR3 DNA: TGTGCCAGCGGTGAGGGACAGAACACTGAAGCTTTCTTT.